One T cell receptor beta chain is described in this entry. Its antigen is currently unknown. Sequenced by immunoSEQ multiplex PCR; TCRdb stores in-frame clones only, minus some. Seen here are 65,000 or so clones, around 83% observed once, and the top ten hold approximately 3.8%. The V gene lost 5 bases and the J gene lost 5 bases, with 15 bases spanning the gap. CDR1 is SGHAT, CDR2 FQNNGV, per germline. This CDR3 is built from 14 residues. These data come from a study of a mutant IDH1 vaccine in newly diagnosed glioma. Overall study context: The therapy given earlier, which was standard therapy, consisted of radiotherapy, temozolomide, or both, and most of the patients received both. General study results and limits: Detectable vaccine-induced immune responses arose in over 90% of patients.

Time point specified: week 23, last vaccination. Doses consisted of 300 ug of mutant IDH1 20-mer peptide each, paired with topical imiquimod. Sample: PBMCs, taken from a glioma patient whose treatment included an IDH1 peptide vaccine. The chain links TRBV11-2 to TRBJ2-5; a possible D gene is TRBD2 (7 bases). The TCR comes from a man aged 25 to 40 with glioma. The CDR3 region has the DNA TGTGCCAGCAGCCCCAGCAGGGGAGGGGAGACCCAGTACTTC. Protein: CASSPSRGGETQYF.